This is a list of T cell receptor beta chains from one sample in a study of blood T cells in healthy people across ages. Using its own MiXCR run on the 5' RACE reads, TCRdb lists one record per CDR3 protein. The data contain about 1.1 million distinct CDR3 sequences, approximately 38% of them singletons. Sequenced material: blood. The receptors were sampled from a man younger than 30 in good health. The CDR3 runs from the conserved cysteine through the conserved F or W. The order of the fields is D gene, J gene, clone size, V gene, CDR3 length, CDR3 DNA, CDR3 protein. A D gene is named only where the DNA matches it firmly. Clone size is stated in some rows and not others, as once, few, many or a class when expanded.

D gene: .
J gene: TRBJ2-1
clone size: many
V gene: TRBV7-3
CDR3 length: 19
CDR3 DNA: TGTGCCAGCAGCTTTAAAGGGGGTAGGTTGCGCCCTTCCTACAATGAGCAGTTCTTC
CDR3 protein: CASSFKGGRLRPSYNEQFF

D gene: .
J gene: TRBJ1-2
clone size: many
V gene: TRBV4-3
CDR3 length: 13
CDR3 DNA: TGCGCCAGCAGCCAAGCCCTTAATGATGGCTACACCTTC
CDR3 protein: CASSQALNDGYTF

D gene: .
J gene: TRBJ1-5
clone size: .
V gene: TRBV20-1
CDR3 length: 14
CDR3 DNA: TGCAGTGCCTGTCAGGGAGGGGGCAATCAGCCCCAGCATTTT
CDR3 protein: CSACQGGGNQPQHF

D gene: TRBD1
J gene: TRBJ2-6
clone size: .
V gene: TRBV5-1
CDR3 length: 15
CDR3 DNA: TGCGCCAGTCGACAGGGTTGGGACGGGGCCAACGTCCTGACTTTC
CDR3 protein: CASRQGWDGANVLTF

D gene: .
J gene: TRBJ2-3
clone size: .
V gene: TRBV11-2
CDR3 length: 14
CDR3 DNA: TGTGCCAGCAGTAGAGGGAGTTTCACAGATACGCAGTATTTT
CDR3 protein: CASSRGSFTDTQYF

D gene: .
J gene: TRBJ1-4
clone size: .
V gene: TRBV20-1
CDR3 length: 12
CDR3 DNA: TGCGGTGCTAGAGTTGGGCGAGAAAAACTGTTTTTT
CDR3 protein: CGARVGREKLFF

D gene: .
J gene: TRBJ2-2
clone size: .
V gene: TRBV7-2
CDR3 length: 13
CDR3 DNA: TGTGCCAGCAGCCCGTACGGCTCCGGGGAGCTGTTTTTT
CDR3 protein: CASSPYGSGELFF

D gene: TRBD1
J gene: TRBJ1-3
clone size: .
V gene: TRBV4-1
CDR3 length: 17
CDR3 DNA: TGCGCCAGCAGCCAAGGTCCCGGACAGGGTGATGGAAACACCATATATTTT
CDR3 protein: CASSQGPGQGDGNTIYF

D gene: .
J gene: TRBJ2-3
clone size: few
V gene: TRBV5-8
CDR3 length: 14
CDR3 DNA: TGTGCCAGCAGCTTGGCGTCGGCCACAGATACGCAGTATTTT
CDR3 protein: CASSLASATDTQYF

D gene: .
J gene: TRBJ1-4
clone size: .
V gene: TRBV27
CDR3 length: 13
CDR3 DNA: TGTGCCAGCATGGGGTGGGAAGATGAAAAACTGTTTTTT
CDR3 protein: CASMGWEDEKLFF

D gene: TRBD2
J gene: TRBJ2-3
clone size: few
V gene: TRBV6-4
CDR3 length: 15
CDR3 DNA: TGTGCCAGCAGTGAGACTAGCGGGGATACAGATACGCAGTATTTT
CDR3 protein: CASSETSGDTDTQYF

D gene: .
J gene: TRBJ1-2
clone size: .
V gene: TRBV14
CDR3 length: 10
CDR3 DNA: TGTGCCAGCCCGCTTTATGGCTACACCTTC
CDR3 protein: CASPLYGYTF

D gene: TRBD2
J gene: TRBJ2-1
clone size: few
V gene: TRBV4-2
CDR3 length: 17
CDR3 DNA: TGTGCCAGCAGCCAAAAAAAGGGACTAGGGGCATACAATGAGCAGTTCTTC
CDR3 protein: CASSQKKGLGAYNEQFF

D gene: .
J gene: TRBJ1-1
clone size: .
V gene: TRBV9
CDR3 length: 13
CDR3 DNA: TGTGCCAGCAGCGTATCTGGGAAGGCTGAAGCTTTCTTT
CDR3 protein: CASSVSGKAEAFF

D gene: .
J gene: TRBJ2-1
clone size: few
V gene: TRBV12-3/TRBV12-4
CDR3 length: 13
CDR3 DNA: TGTGCCAGCAGTCCCACGCCTGCTCATGAGCAGTTCTTC
CDR3 protein: CASSPTPAHEQFF

D gene: .
J gene: TRBJ2-7
clone size: .
V gene: TRBV9
CDR3 length: 12
CDR3 DNA: TGTGCCGGCAGCGCAGGGTCGGGGGAGCAGTACTTC
CDR3 protein: CAGSAGSGEQYF

D gene: .
J gene: TRBJ2-3
clone size: few
V gene: TRBV20-1
CDR3 length: 15
CDR3 DNA: TGCAGTGCTAGAGACCTAAGCATGAGTACAGATACGCAGTATTTT
CDR3 protein: CSARDLSMSTDTQYF

D gene: .
J gene: TRBJ2-3
clone size: .
V gene: TRBV28
CDR3 length: 14
CDR3 DNA: TGTGCCAGCAGTCCTGCGAGCCGTGGGGATACGCAGTATTTT
CDR3 protein: CASSPASRGDTQYF

D gene: TRBD1
J gene: TRBJ2-3
clone size: .
V gene: TRBV5-5
CDR3 length: 15
CDR3 DNA: TGTGCCAGCAGCTTGGGCCCCAGGGGGTCAGATACGCAGTATTTT
CDR3 protein: CASSLGPRGSDTQYF

D gene: TRBD1
J gene: TRBJ2-7
clone size: .
V gene: TRBV5-6
CDR3 length: 16
CDR3 DNA: TGTGCCAGCAGCCGAAGGGACAGGGGTTCGGGCAATGAGCAGTACTTC
CDR3 protein: CASSRRDRGSGNEQYF

D gene: .
J gene: TRBJ1-5
clone size: .
V gene: TRBV6-2/TRBV6-3
CDR3 length: 15
CDR3 DNA: TGTGCCAGCAGCATGGGGGGGGTCCTGGAACAGCCCCAGCATTTT
CDR3 protein: CASSMGGVLEQPQHF

D gene: TRBD2
J gene: TRBJ2-3
clone size: .
V gene: TRBV20-1
CDR3 length: 14
CDR3 DNA: TGCAGTGCAGACGGGGGGGCGGGTTCAGATACGCAGTATTTT
CDR3 protein: CSADGGAGSDTQYF

D gene: TRBD1
J gene: TRBJ2-2
clone size: .
V gene: TRBV27
CDR3 length: 16
CDR3 DNA: TGTGCCAGCAGTTCCTTTGGGACAGTGCACACCGGGGAGCTGTTTTTT
CDR3 protein: CASSSFGTVHTGELFF

D gene: .
J gene: TRBJ1-1
clone size: .
V gene: TRBV10-3
CDR3 length: 15
CDR3 DNA: TGTGCCATCAGTGAGAACCCCGAGGAGAACACTGAAGCTTTCTTT
CDR3 protein: CAISENPEENTEAFF

D gene: .
J gene: TRBJ1-1
clone size: .
V gene: TRBV29-1
CDR3 length: 13
CDR3 DNA: TGCAGCGTTGGGCCAGTTTTAATCCCTGAAGCTTTCTTT
CDR3 protein: CSVGPVLIPEAFF

D gene: .
J gene: TRBJ1-5
clone size: .
V gene: TRBV2
CDR3 length: 15
CDR3 DNA: TGTGCCAGCAGTGAAATGGAGGGTATCAATCAGCCCCAGCATTTT
CDR3 protein: CASSEMEGINQPQHF

D gene: .
J gene: TRBJ1-2
clone size: .
V gene: TRBV7-3
CDR3 length: 15
CDR3 DNA: TGTGCCAGCAGCTTACCCGGGGCGGGGTACTATGGCTACACCTTC
CDR3 protein: CASSLPGAGYYGYTF

D gene: .
J gene: TRBJ2-5
clone size: .
V gene: TRBV9
CDR3 length: 15
CDR3 DNA: TGTGCCAGCAGCGTAGACGGGGCGGGCTCGAATGAGCAGTACTTC
CDR3 protein: CASSVDGAGSNEQYF

D gene: TRBD1
J gene: TRBJ1-1
clone size: .
V gene: TRBV7-2
CDR3 length: 15
CDR3 DNA: TGTGCCAGCAGCTTAGCGGACAGGATGATGAGTGAAGCTTTCTTT
CDR3 protein: CASSLADRMMSEAFF